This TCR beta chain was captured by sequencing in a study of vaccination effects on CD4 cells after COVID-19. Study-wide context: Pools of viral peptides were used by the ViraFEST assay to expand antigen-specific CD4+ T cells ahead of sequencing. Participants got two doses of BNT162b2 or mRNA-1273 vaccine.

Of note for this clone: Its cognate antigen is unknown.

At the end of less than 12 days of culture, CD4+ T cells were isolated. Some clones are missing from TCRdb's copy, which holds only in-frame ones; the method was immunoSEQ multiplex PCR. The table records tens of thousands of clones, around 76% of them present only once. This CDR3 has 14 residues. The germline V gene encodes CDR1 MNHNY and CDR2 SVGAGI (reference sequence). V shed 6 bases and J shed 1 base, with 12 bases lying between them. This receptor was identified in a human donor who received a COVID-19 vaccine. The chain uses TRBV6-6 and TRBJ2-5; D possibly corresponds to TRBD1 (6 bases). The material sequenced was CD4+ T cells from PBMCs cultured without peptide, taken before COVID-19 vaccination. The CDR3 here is CASSFGTRQETQYF. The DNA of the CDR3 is TGTGCCAGCAGCTTTGGGACACGCCAAGAGACCCAGTACTTC.